Below are 11 T cell receptor beta chains sequenced from a single sample in a study of vaccination and CD4 T cells after COVID-19. The treatment is: approximately 11-day PBMC culture with coronavirus spike peptide pools or control peptides (ViraFEST assay). CD4+ T cells that had been cultured provided DNA sequenced with the Oncomine TCR Beta short-read assay. One entry per CDR3 protein results from TCRdb running MiXCR on the PCR reads. The sample lists about 14,000 distinct CDR3 sequences; approximately 62% were seen once. Their target antigens are unknown. Specimen: CD4+ T cells from blood, cultured in vitro. All receptors derive from a human donor who had recovered from COVID-19.

In its sample, this clonotype was seen once. This rearrangement joins TRBV20-1 to TRBJ2-3; a weak D match, TRBD2 (6 bases). CDR3 length equals 14 residues. V was pared by 6 bases and J by 5 bases, with 18 bases between. The germline gives CDR1 DFQATT, CDR2 SNEGSKA (reference sequence). The DNA for the CDR3 is TGCAGTGCCAACAACCCGACGGAGGGAGATACGCAGTATTTT. This gives the protein CSANNPTEGDTQYF.

This clonotype showed up just once. One junction end does not reproduce the germline sequence, and a read error may be involved. This sequence joins TRBV6-1 and TRBJ1-1; D is unclear. Looked up from germline, CDR1 is MNHNS and CDR2 is SASEGT. There are 13 residues in the CDR3. In DNA form, the CDR3 reads TGTGCCAGCAGTGTGGTGGGGAACGCTGAAGCTTTCTTT. This gives the protein CASSVVGNAEAFF.

The chain joins TRBV24-1 to TRBJ2-3, with D perhaps matching TRBD2 (5 bases). This CDR3 comprises 14 residues. The germline CDR1 and CDR2 sequences are KGHDR and SFDVKD. V lost 6 bases, J lost 0 bases, and 9 bases lay in between. CDR3 nucleotides: TGTGCCACCAGTCCCGGGATTAGCACAGATACGCAGTATTTT. This translates into CATSPGISTDTQYF.

CDR3 residues: CASTRDRGWYGDQPQHF. The CDR3 region has the DNA TGTGCCAGCACCCGGGACAGGGGATGGTATGGTGATCAGCCCCAGCATTTT. This chain links TRBV28 with TRBJ1-5; 10 bases map to TRBD1. Per the germline V gene, CDR1 is MDHEN and CDR2 is SYDVKM. The CDR3 runs to 17 residues. With V trimmed by 7 bases and J by 5 bases, 14 bases remained unmatched.

The chain carries TRBV7-2 and TRBJ2-3, with 7 bases lining up with TRBD2. Germline V gene sequence: CDR1 SGHTA, CDR2 FQGNSA. The trim removed 6 bases at V and 5 bases at J, leaving 2 bases unmatched. The CDR3 is 12 amino acids. As DNA, the CDR3 is TGTGCCAGCAGTTGGGGGGGAGATACGCAGTATTTT. Protein: CASSWGGDTQYF.

The J gene is TRBJ1-2, the V gene TRBV6-1; 7 positions agree with TRBD1. CDR3 length equals 14 residues. The germline gives CDR1 MNHNS, CDR2 SASEGT. V lost 5 bases, J lost 2 bases, and 5 bases stayed unmatched. The CDR3 here is CASSIGGQNYGYTF. Written as DNA, the CDR3 is TGTGCCAGCAGTATAGGGGGACAGAACTATGGCTACACCTTC.

The rearrangement joins TRBV15 to TRBJ1-5; perhaps TRBD1 as D (6 bases). Germline V gene lookup returns CDR1 LNHNV and CDR2 YYDKDF (reference sequence). This CDR3 spans 17 amino acids. Trimming stripped 0 bases from V and 7 bases from J, with 19 bases between. The CDR3 is CATSRDYVGGAGQPQHF. The CDR3 DNA sequence: TGTGCCACCAGCAGAGATTACGTAGGGGGGGCAGGGCAGCCCCAGCATTTT.

The V call is TRBV6-2 or TRBV6-3, the J call TRBJ2-3; D call uncertain. V dropped 2 bases and J dropped 2 bases, with 8 bases sitting between them. Per the germline V gene, CDR1 is MNHEY and CDR2 is SVGEGT. The CDR3 runs 14 residues. CDR3 amino acids: CASSYSGNTDTQYF. The CDR3 DNA reads as TGTGCCAGCAGTTACAGTGGGAACACAGATACGCAGTATTTT.

This clonotype has a handful of counts. This rearrangement joins TRBV9 to TRBJ2-2; D is unresolved. Trimming left V 3 bases short and J 1 base short, with 10 bases between. The germline V gene encodes CDR1 SGDLS and CDR2 YYNGEE. This CDR3 region has 15 residues. The CDR3 DNA follows: TGTGCCAGCAGCGCCTCCCCACGGAACACCGGGGAGCTGTTTTTT. Residues: CASSASPRNTGELFF.

This clonotype was detected a few times. The CDR3 loop reads CASSRSRLANYGYTF. The CDR3 nucleotides are TGTGCCAGCAGTCGTTCCCGGCTAGCTAACTATGGCTACACCTTC. The chain has TRBV12-3 or TRBV12-4 and TRBJ1-2; no reliable D call. CDR3 length: 15 amino acids. Trimming removed 5 bases at V and 0 bases at J, with 13 bases between.

The V and J genes are TRBV2 and TRBJ2-5, with TRBD2 identical over 8 bases. V lost 4 bases, J lost 5 bases, and 9 bases stayed unmatched. Germline CDR1 and CDR2: SNHLY and FYNNEI. The CDR3 has 15 residues. The CDR3 DNA is TGTGCCAGCAGTGTTCTCGGGGGGGGCCAGGAGACCCAGTACTTC. Translation: CASSVLGGGQETQYF.